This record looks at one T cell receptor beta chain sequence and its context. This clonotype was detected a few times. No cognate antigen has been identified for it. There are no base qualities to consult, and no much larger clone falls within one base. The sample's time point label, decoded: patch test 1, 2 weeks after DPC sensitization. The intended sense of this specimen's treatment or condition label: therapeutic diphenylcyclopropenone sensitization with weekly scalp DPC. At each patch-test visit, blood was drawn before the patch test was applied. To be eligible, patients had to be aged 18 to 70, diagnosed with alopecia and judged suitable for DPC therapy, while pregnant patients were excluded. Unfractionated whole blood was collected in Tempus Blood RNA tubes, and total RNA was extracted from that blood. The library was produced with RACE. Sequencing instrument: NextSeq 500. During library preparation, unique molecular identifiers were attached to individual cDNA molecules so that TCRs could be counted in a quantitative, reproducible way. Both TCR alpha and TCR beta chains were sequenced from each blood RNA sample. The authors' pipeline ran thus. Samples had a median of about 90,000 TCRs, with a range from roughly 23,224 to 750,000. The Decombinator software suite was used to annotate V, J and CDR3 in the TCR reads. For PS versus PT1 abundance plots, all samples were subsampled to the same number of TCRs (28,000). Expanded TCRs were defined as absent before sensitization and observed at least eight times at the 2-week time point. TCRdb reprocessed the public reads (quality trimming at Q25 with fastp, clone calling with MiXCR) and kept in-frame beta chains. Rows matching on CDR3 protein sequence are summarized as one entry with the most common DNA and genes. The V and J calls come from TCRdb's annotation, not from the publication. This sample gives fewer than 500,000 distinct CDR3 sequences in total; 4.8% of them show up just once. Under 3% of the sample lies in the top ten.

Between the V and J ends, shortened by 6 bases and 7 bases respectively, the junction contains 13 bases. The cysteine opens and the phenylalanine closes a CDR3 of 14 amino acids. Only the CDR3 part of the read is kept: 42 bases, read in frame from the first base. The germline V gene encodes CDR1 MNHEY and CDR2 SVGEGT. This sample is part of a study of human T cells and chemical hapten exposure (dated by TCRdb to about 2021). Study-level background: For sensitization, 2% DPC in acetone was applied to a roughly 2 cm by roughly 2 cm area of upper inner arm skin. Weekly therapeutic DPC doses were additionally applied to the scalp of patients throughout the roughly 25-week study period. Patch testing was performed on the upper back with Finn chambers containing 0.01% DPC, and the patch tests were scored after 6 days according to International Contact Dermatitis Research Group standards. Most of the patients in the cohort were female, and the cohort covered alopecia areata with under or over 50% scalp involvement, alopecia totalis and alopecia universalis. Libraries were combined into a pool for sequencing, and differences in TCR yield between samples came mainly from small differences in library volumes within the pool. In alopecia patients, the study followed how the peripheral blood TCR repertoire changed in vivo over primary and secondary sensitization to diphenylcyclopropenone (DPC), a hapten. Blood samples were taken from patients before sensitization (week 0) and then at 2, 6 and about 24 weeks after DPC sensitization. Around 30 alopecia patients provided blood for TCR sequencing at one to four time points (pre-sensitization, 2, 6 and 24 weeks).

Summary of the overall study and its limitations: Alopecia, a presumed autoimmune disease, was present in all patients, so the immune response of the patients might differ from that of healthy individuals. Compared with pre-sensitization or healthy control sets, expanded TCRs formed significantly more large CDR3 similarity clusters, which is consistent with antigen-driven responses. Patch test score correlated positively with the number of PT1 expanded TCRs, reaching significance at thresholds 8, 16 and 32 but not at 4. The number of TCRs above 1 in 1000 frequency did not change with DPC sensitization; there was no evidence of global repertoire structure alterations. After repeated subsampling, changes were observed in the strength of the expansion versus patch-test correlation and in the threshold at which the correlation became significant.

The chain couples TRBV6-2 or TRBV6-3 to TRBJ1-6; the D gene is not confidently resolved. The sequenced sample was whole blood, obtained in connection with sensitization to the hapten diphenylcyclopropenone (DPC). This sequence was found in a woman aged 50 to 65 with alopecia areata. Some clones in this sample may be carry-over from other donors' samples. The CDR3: CASRVTATNSPLHF. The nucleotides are TGTGCCAGCAGGGTGACTGCTACCAATTCACCCCTCCACTTT.